These T cell receptor beta chains were read from a single sample in a study of T cell changes during pregnancy in multiple sclerosis. TCRdb keeps only in-frame clones here, not all; method: immunoSEQ multiplex PCR. This table holds over 8,000 clones, about nine tenths found once. The material was CD8+ T cells from peripheral blood mononuclear cells, obtained in the first trimester of pregnancy. The source of these receptors is a female donor in good health, enrolled as a control in a pregnancy study. Each CDR3 is given with its conserved first and last residue. A D gene is named only where the DNA matches it firmly. Size tells how often a clone was seen (once, few, many) or the class of an expanded clone, and some rows leave it out.

d_gene	v_gene	abundance	j_gene	CDR3aa	CDR3nt
.	TRBV6-1	once	TRBJ1-1	CASSDWGVTEAFF	TGTGCCAGCAGCGATTGGGGGGTGACTGAAGCTTTCTTT
TRBD2	TRBV6-1	.	TRBJ2-7	CATGLAGEGEQYF	TGTGCCACGGGACTAGCGGGAGAAGGAGAGCAGTACTTC
.	TRBV29-1	.	TRBJ2-7	CSVEVADYEQYF	TGCAGCGTTGAAGTTGCAGACTACGAGCAGTACTTC
.	TRBV7-9	few	TRBJ1-4	CASSRSLEDEKLFF	TGTGCCAGCAGCCGAAGCCTCGAGGATGAAAAACTGTTTTTT
TRBD2	TRBV6-5	once	TRBJ2-7	CASSYWAGEGQEQYF	TGTGCCAGCAGTTACTGGGCGGGAGAGGGTCAGGAGCAGTACTTC
TRBD2	TRBV30	.	TRBJ2-5	CAVTLRGGETQYF	TGTGCCGTTACACTTCGCGGGGGGGAGACCCAGTACTTC
TRBD1	TRBV10-2	once	TRBJ1-5	CASSSFPGQGRINSNQPQHF	TGCGCCAGCAGTTCATTCCCGGGACAGGGGCGAATTAATAGCAATCAGCCCCAGCATTTT
TRBD2	TRBV29-1	.	TRBJ2-7	CSVEDRGTSDYEQYF	TGCAGCGTTGAAGATAGGGGGACTAGCGACTACGAGCAGTACTTC
TRBD1	TRBV6-1	.	TRBJ2-7	CASSGEGSGTAYYEQYF	TGTGCCAGCAGTGGGGAAGGGTCCGGGACAGCATACTACGAGCAGTACTTC
.	TRBV30	once	TRBJ2-3	CAWSVIWRRARNGADTQYF	TGTGCCTGGAGTGTAATATGGCGCAGGGCCAGGAATGGAGCAGATACGCAGTATTTT
TRBD1	TRBV27	.	TRBJ1-4	CASRRDRRVLGEKLFF	TGTGCCAGCAGAAGGGACAGGAGGGTATTGGGGGAAAAACTGTTTTTT
.	TRBV15	.	TRBJ2-6	CATSREGSSGANVLTF	TGTGCCACCAGCAGGGAGGGAAGCTCTGGGGCCAACGTCCTGACTTTC
TRBD2	TRBV15	medium-sized	TRBJ2-2	CATSRDAGGPGELFF	TGTGCCACCAGCAGAGATGCGGGGGGGCCCGGGGAGCTGTTTTTT
.	TRBV4-3	.	TRBJ1-1	CASSQALTPSGAFF	TGCGCCAGCAGCCAAGCGTTGACTCCGTCAGGGGCTTTCTTT
.	TRBV6-5	.	TRBJ2-3	CASSFSGSTDTQYF	TGTGCCAGCAGTTTTAGCGGTTCCACAGATACGCAGTATTTT
TRBD1	TRBV19	.	TRBJ2-1	CASSTGPGQGSNEQFF	TGTGCCAGTAGTACCGGACCGGGACAGGGCTCAAATGAGCAGTTCTTC
TRBD2	TRBV6-4	.	TRBJ2-7	CASRPGLAGGGYEQYF	TGTGCCAGCAGGCCGGGACTAGCGGGGGGGGGCTACGAGCAGTACTTC
TRBD1	TRBV6-1	.	TRBJ1-4	CASSEALGTGSEKLFF	TGTGCCAGCAGTGAAGCGTTGGGGACAGGTAGTGAAAAACTGTTTTTT
.	TRBV14	.	TRBJ1-2	CASSQDPSQGWYGYTF	TGTGCCAGCAGCCAAGATCCCTCTCAGGGGTGGTATGGCTACACCTTC
.	TRBV6-4	.	TRBJ2-6	CASSSDSLSGANVLTF	TGTGCCAGCAGTTCCGACAGCCTCTCTGGGGCCAACGTCCTGACTTTC
TRBD2	TRBV7-2	.	TRBJ2-7	CASSFSGLVYEQYF	TGTGCCAGCAGCTTCTCGGGACTAGTATACGAGCAGTACTTC
.	TRBV15	.	TRBJ2-7	CATSRGPREQYF	TGTGCCACCAGCAGAGGCCCACGGGAGCAGTACTTC
TRBD2	TRBV7-9	.	TRBJ2-5	CANTLTGPSASGSGETQYF	TGTGCCAACACCCTTACCGGCCCGTCCGCTAGCGGGAGCGGAGAGACCCAGTACTTC
TRBD1	TRBV4-1	.	TRBJ1-2	CASSQTRQGSGFYGYTF	TGCGCCAGCAGCCAAACCAGACAGGGTTCAGGGTTTTATGGCTACACCTTC
TRBD2	TRBV19	.	TRBJ2-7	CASSILAGSSYEQYF	TGTGCCAGTAGTATCCTAGCGGGAAGCTCCTACGAGCAGTACTTC
TRBD2	TRBV6-5	.	TRBJ2-7	CASSYSSGRDEQYF	TGTGCCAGCAGTTACTCTAGCGGGAGGGACGAGCAGTACTTC
TRBD2	TRBV7-8	.	TRBJ2-2	CASSLEAVGLAAGELFF	TGTGCCAGCAGCTTAGAAGCGGTGGGCCTAGCGGCCGGGGAGCTGTTTTTT
.	TRBV27	.	TRBJ1-1	CASSFGGVSTEAFF	TGTGCCAGCTCGTTTGGAGGGGTCAGCACTGAAGCTTTCTTT
.	TRBV18	.	TRBJ1-1	CASSPVGRPMNTEAFF	TGTGCCAGCTCACCAGTGGGGAGACCCATGAACACTGAAGCTTTCTTT
TRBD2	TRBV7-2	.	TRBJ2-3	CASSLSTSGRATTDTQYF	TGTGCCAGCAGCTTAAGTACTAGCGGGAGGGCGACCACAGATACGCAGTATTTT
.	TRBV5-6	.	TRBJ2-7	CASSLDTGYEQYF	TGTGCCAGCAGCTTGGATACAGGTTACGAGCAGTACTTC
.	TRBV9	.	TRBJ1-4	CASNPDRTTNEKLFF	TGTGCCAGCAACCCGGACAGAACAACTAATGAAAAACTGTTTTTT
TRBD1	TRBV6-5	.	TRBJ1-4	CASSYGDRESEKLFF	TGTGCCAGCAGTTACGGGGACAGGGAGAGTGAAAAACTGTTTTTT
.	TRBV7-9	.	TRBJ1-2	CASSLGNIGGNGYTF	TGTGCCAGCAGCTTAGGGAATATAGGGGGTAACGGCTACACCTTC
TRBD2	TRBV19	.	TRBJ2-1	CASSLTSGDYNEQFF	TGTGCCAGTAGCCTGACTAGCGGAGATTACAATGAGCAGTTCTTC
TRBD1	TRBV27	.	TRBJ2-7	CASSSQDRPYEQYF	TGTGCCAGCAGTTCCCAGGACAGGCCCTACGAGCAGTACTTC
TRBD2	TRBV19	.	TRBJ2-1	CASSMGTSYEQFF	TGTGCCAGTAGCATGGGGACTAGCTATGAGCAGTTCTTC
.	TRBV6-5	.	TRBJ2-2	CASSYSPWNTGELFF	TGTGCCAGCAGTTACTCTCCATGGAACACCGGGGAGCTGTTTTTT
TRBD2	TRBV9	.	TRBJ2-5	CASSAVGLAAPLEETQYF	TGTGCCAGCAGCGCGGTTGGACTAGCGGCCCCACTAGAGGAGACCCAGTACTTC
TRBD1	TRBV7-9	.	TRBJ2-3	CASSPGTGETDTQYF	TGTGCCAGCAGCCCCGGGACAGGGGAGACAGATACGCAGTATTTT
TRBD2	TRBV10-2	.	TRBJ2-7	CASSPTFEAGISYEQYF	TGCGCCAGCAGCCCTACCTTTGAAGCGGGGATCTCCTACGAGCAGTACTTC
.	TRBV27	medium-sized	TRBJ2-7	CASSPGTYGYYEQYF	TGTGCCAGCAGCCCCGGGACATACGGTTACTACGAGCAGTACTTC
.	TRBV29-1	.	TRBJ2-5	CSVERGLDETQYF	TGCAGCGTTGAACGTGGTCTAGACGAGACCCAGTACTTC
TRBD1	TRBV5-1	.	TRBJ2-7	CASGPRTGLGLNRLYPSYEQYF	TGCGCCAGTGGACCTAGGACAGGGCTTGGATTAAACAGACTTTATCCCTCCTACGAGCAGTACTTC
.	TRBV7-2	.	TRBJ1-4	CASSLRHREKLFF	TGTGCCAGCAGCCTAAGACATCGGGAAAAACTGTTTTTT
.	TRBV11-2	.	TRBJ2-3	CASSLVGGPPDTQYF	TGTGCCAGCAGCTTAGTGGGGGGGCCCCCAGATACGCAGTATTTT
TRBD2	TRBV5-1	.	TRBJ2-3	CASSLGSGGTDTQYF	TGCGCCAGCAGCTTGGGTAGCGGGGGTACAGATACGCAGTATTTT
TRBD2	TRBV13	.	TRBJ2-5	CASSRLAEQETQYF	TGTGCCAGCAGCCGACTAGCGGAGCAAGAGACCCAGTACTTC
.	TRBV7-2	.	TRBJ2-7	CASSLATGGLHSYEQYF	TGTGCCAGCAGCTTAGCGACGGGTGGTCTACATTCCTACGAGCAGTACTTC
.	TRBV5-1	.	TRBJ1-1	CASSSPPMSRNTEAFF	TGCGCCAGCAGCTCCCCTCCCATGAGCCGGAACACTGAAGCTTTCTTT
TRBD2	TRBV6-6	.	TRBJ2-1	CASGSGGINNEQFF	TGTGCCAGCGGGAGCGGGGGGATAAACAATGAGCAGTTCTTC
.	TRBV9	.	TRBJ2-7	CASSVGGGWDEQYF	TGTGCCAGCAGCGTAGGGGGGGGCTGGGACGAGCAGTACTTC
.	TRBV7-8	.	TRBJ2-1	CASSLERHNYNEQFF	TGTGCCAGCAGCTTAGAAAGACATAACTACAATGAGCAGTTCTTC